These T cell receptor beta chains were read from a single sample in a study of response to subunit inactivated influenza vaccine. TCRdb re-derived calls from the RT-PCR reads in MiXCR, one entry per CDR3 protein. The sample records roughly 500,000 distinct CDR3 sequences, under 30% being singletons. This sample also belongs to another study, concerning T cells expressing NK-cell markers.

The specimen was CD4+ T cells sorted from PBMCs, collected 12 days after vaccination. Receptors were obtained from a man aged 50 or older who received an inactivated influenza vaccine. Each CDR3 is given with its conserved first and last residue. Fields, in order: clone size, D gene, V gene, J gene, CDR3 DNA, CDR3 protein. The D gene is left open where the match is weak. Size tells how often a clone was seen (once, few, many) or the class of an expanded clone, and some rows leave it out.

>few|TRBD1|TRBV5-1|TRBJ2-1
TGCGCCAGCAGCGGGGACAGGGACGGCCATGAGCAGTTCTTC
CASSGDRDGHEQFF
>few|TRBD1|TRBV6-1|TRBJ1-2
TGTGCCAGCAGACCCGCCCCCGGACAGGGGGACTATGGCTACACCTTC
CASRPAPGQGDYGYTF
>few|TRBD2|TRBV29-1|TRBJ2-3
TGCAGCGTTCGAAGCGGGAGGGCCCCCGATACGCAGTATTTT
CSVRSGRAPDTQYF
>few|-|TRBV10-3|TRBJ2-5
TGTGCCATCAGGGAGGGGACGGAGGAGACCCAGTACTTC
CAIREGTEETQYF
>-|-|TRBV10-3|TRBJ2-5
TGTGCCATCAGTGAGGAGACCCAGTACTTC
CAISEETQYF
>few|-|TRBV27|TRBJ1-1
TGTGCCAGCAGTTTAAATCCCGCTGTGGGGAACACTGAAGCTTTCTTT
CASSLNPAVGNTEAFF
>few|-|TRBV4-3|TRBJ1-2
TGCGCCAGCAGCCAAGATTCCGGGGGGCGCGGGGTAAACTATGGCTACACCTTC
CASSQDSGGRGVNYGYTF
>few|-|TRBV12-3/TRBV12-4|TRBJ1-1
TGTGCCAGCAGTTTAGGGGGCAGCCCCTGGAACACTGAAGCTTTCTTT
CASSLGGSPWNTEAFF
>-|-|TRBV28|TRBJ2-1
TGTGCCAGCAGTCCCTCGGACCTCTACAATGAGCAGTTCTTC
CASSPSDLYNEQFF
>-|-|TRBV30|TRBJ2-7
TGTGCCTGGAGGAGGGATTTCAGGAACGACGAGCAGTACTTC
CAWRRDFRNDEQYF
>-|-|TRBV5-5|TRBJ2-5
TGTGCCAGCAGCTTGGGTTCAGGGGCTGCAGGGACCCAGTACTTC
CASSLGSGAAGTQYF
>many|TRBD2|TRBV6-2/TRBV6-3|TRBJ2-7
TGTGCCACCGACCCCGGGACTAGCGGGGCTAGGAGCTCCTACGAGCAGTACTTC
CATDPGTSGARSSYEQYF
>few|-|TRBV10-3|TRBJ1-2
TGTGCCATCAGTTACGGACAGATCTATGGCTACACCTTC
CAISYGQIYGYTF
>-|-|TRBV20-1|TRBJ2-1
TGCAGTGCTAGCGAACCAATTTCCCGAAAGCAGTTCTTC
CSASEPISRKQFF
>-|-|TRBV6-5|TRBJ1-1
TGTGCCAGCAGTTATCCAGAGGTGGGGAACACTGAAGCTTTCTTT
CASSYPEVGNTEAFF
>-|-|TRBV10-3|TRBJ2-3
TGTGCCATCAGCGCTGGGACTAGCACAGATACGCAGTATTTT
CAISAGTSTDTQYF
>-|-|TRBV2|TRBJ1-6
TGTGCCAGCAGTGAAGGGCAGGGGAGGTATTCACCCCTCCACTTT
CASSEGQGRYSPLHF
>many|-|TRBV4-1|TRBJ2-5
TGCGCCAGCAGCCAAGTTGGTCTCGGGTTTGCTCGCTTAGGGCAAGAGACCCAGTACTTC
CASSQVGLGFARLGQETQYF
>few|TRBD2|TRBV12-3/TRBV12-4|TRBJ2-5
TGTGCCAGCAGTTTCATGAATCTAGCGGGATCGGAGACCCAGTACTTC
CASSFMNLAGSETQYF
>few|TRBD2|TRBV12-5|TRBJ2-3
TGTGCTAGTGGCCTAACTAGCGGGGTGCACAGTTCTACGCAGTATTTT
CASGLTSGVHSSTQYF
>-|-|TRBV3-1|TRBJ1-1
TGTGCCAGCAGCGATACAAGGGGGTATGACACTGAAGCTTTCTTT
CASSDTRGYDTEAFF
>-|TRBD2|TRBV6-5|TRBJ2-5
TGTGCCAGCAGTCACGGGGCTAGCGGGCCACAAGAGACCCAGTACTTC
CASSHGASGPQETQYF
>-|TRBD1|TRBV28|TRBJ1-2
TGTGCCACCGACAGGGGCTATGGCTACACCTTC
CATDRGYGYTF
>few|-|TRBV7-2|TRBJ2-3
TGTGCCAGCAGGTCTTCGGGTCTAGATACGCAGTATTTT
CASRSSGLDTQYF
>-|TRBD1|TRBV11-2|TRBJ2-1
TGTGCCAGCAGCTCCCCGGGACAGATAAGCAATGAGCAGTTCTTC
CASSSPGQISNEQFF
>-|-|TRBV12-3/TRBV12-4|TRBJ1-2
TGTGCCAGCAGGAAAGGACAACTCTATGGCTACACCTTC
CASRKGQLYGYTF
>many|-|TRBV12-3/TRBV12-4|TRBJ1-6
TGTGCCAGCAGTTTACGGCAGGGCAATTCACCCCTCCACTTT
CASSLRQGNSPLHF
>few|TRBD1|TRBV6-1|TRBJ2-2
TGTGCCAGCAGTGAAGTCAGGGGGTCCGGGGAGCTGTTTTTT
CASSEVRGSGELFF
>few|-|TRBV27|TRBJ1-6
TGTGCCAGCAGTCCAGAAACGGGACGGAATAATTCACCCCTCCACTTT
CASSPETGRNNSPLHF
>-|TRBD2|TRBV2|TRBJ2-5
TGTGCCAGCAGTGATCCTAGCGGGGGTTGGGGAGAGACCCAGTACTTC
CASSDPSGGWGETQYF
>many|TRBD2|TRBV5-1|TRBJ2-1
TGCGCCAGCAGCGGAATTAGCGGGGGGGCCGGTGAGCAGTTCTTC
CASSGISGGAGEQFF
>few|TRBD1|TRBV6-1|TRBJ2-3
TGTGCCAGCAGTAAGACTTCAGGGGGCGGTGGAGATACGCAGTATTTT
CASSKTSGGGGDTQYF
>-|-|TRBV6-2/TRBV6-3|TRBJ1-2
TGTGCCAGCAGCACCGGACAAGCCTATGGCTACACCTTC
CASSTGQAYGYTF
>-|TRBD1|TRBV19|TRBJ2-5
TGTGCCAGTACCTCGACAGGGGGCCAAGAGACCCAGTACTTC
CASTSTGGQETQYF
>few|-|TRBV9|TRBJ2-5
TGTGCCAGCCAACCGGGACCCCTGCAAGAGACCCAGTACTTC
CASQPGPLQETQYF
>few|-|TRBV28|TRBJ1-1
TGTGCCAGCGGCGTTGAGAACACTGAAGCTTTCTTT
CASGVENTEAFF
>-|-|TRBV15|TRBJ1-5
TGTGCCACCAGCAGTCCAAGTGAGGGAAGCAATCAGCCCCAGCATTTT
CATSSPSEGSNQPQHF
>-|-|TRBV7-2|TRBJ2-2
TGTGCCAGCAGCTTAGGTTCTTTGAACTCTGCTACCGGGGAGCTGTTTTTT
CASSLGSLNSATGELFF
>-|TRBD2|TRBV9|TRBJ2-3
TGTGCCAGCAGCGTTCGTCCAGCGGGAGGTGGAGATACGCAGTATTTT
CASSVRPAGGGDTQYF
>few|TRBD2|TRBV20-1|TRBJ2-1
TGCAGTGCTAGAGCTTGGACTAGCGGGAGCCACAATGAGCAGTTCTTC
CSARAWTSGSHNEQFF